The rows below give T cell receptor beta chains drawn from one sample of a study of blood T cells in healthy people across ages. TCRdb reprocessed the 5' RACE reads with MiXCR, giving one entry per CDR3 protein. The sample yields 540,000 or so distinct CDR3 sequences, 25% to 30% seen once. Sequencing was carried out using blood. Receptors were obtained from a woman in her sixties or seventies in good health. Both conserved end residues are part of each CDR3. D genes are given only for firm matches. Rows may omit the clone size; those that give it use once, few, many or a size class.

j_gene | len | d_gene | v_gene | abundance | CDR3nt | CDR3aa
TRBJ1-4 | 14 | - | TRBV20-1 | - | TGCAGTGCCTTACGCGGGGTCAAGGAGGAAAAACTGTTTTTT | CSALRGVKEEKLFF
TRBJ1-3 | 16 | - | TRBV12-3/TRBV12-4 | few | TGTGCCAGCAAACTCTCCGGGAGTTTCTCTGGAAACACCATATATTTT | CASKLSGSFSGNTIYF
TRBJ2-1 | 14 | - | TRBV20-1 | few | TGCAGTGCTAAGGGGGACCGAGTGTGGAATGAGCAGTTCTTC | CSAKGDRVWNEQFF
TRBJ1-2 | 12 | - | TRBV4-3 | - | TGCGCCAGCAGCCAAGATTATAGTGGCTACACCTTC | CASSQDYSGYTF
TRBJ2-5 | 15 | TRBD2 | TRBV20-1 | few | TGCAGTGCTAGACTCCGGGGAGGGTCTCACGAGACCCAGTACTTC | CSARLRGGSHETQYF
TRBJ2-1 | 18 | TRBD1 | TRBV27 | few | TGTGCCAGCAGTCTCACTCTTAGCGGACAGGGGGCTTTCAATGAGCAGTTCTTC | CASSLTLSGQGAFNEQFF
TRBJ2-6 | 18 | - | TRBV4-3 | - | TGCGCCAGCAGCCAAGATCCTCCTCGGTCCTCTGGGGCCAACGTCCTGACTTTC | CASSQDPPRSSGANVLTF
TRBJ1-1 | 16 | - | TRBV25-1 | - | TGTGCCAGCAGTGGAGATCTACGGACGGCGAACACTGAAGCTTTCTTT | CASSGDLRTANTEAFF
TRBJ2-6 | 12 | - | TRBV24-1 | - | TGTGCCACCAGTGACCCGACCAACGTCCTGACTTTC | CATSDPTNVLTF
TRBJ1-6 | 15 | - | TRBV7-2 | once | TGTGCCAGCAGTCCAAATCAAGCTTATAATTCACCCCTCCACTTT | CASSPNQAYNSPLHF
TRBJ1-2 | 12 | - | TRBV7-9 | - | TGTGCCAGCAGCCCCGGACTTTATGGCTACACCTTC | CASSPGLYGYTF
TRBJ2-7 | 15 | - | TRBV6-5 | few | TGTGCCAGCAGTTACTCCTATGGGGGGCCGAAGGAGCAGTACTTC | CASSYSYGGPKEQYF
TRBJ1-1 | 16 | TRBD1 | TRBV5-1 | - | TGCGCCAGCAGCTCACTAGGGACAGGGGGCGAAAGTTGGGCTTTCTTT | CASSSLGTGGESWAFF
TRBJ1-4 | 15 | - | TRBV20-1 | - | TGCAGTGCTAAAAGGGCACAGGGAACTAATGAAAAACTGTTTTTT | CSAKRAQGTNEKLFF
TRBJ2-1 | 16 | - | TRBV5-6 | - | TGTGCCAGCAGCTTACACAGGGGGGGCTCCTACAATGAGCAGTTCTTC | CASSLHRGGSYNEQFF
TRBJ2-4 | 11 | - | TRBV28 | - | TGTGCCAGCAGTTTCCGGGAGATTCAGTACTTC | CASSFREIQYF
TRBJ1-3 | 15 | - | TRBV2 | - | TGTGCCAGCAGTGATCAGGGATTAGGTGGAAACACCATATATTTT | CASSDQGLGGNTIYF
TRBJ2-1 | 15 | - | TRBV11-2 | - | TGTGCCAGCAGCAAATGGACTGGCTCCTACAATGAGCAGTTCTTC | CASSKWTGSYNEQFF
TRBJ1-1 | 15 | - | TRBV12-3/TRBV12-4 | - | TGTGCCAGCAGTTTATATAAGTTGGGGGTGGCTAAAGCTTTCTTT | CASSLYKLGVAKAFF
TRBJ1-2 | 14 | TRBD1 | TRBV7-9 | - | TGTGCCAGCAGCTTTACACAGGGGAACTATGGCTACACCTTC | CASSFTQGNYGYTF
TRBJ1-1 | 13 | - | TRBV5-1 | - | TGCGCCAGCAGCCCACTACAGAACACTGAAGCTTTCTTT | CASSPLQNTEAFF
TRBJ2-7 | 15 | - | TRBV12-3/TRBV12-4 | - | TGTGCCAGCAGTTTGCAGCCGGGGGTCTCCTACGAGCAGTACTTC | CASSLQPGVSYEQYF
TRBJ1-1 | 14 | - | TRBV5-1 | - | TGCGCCAGCAGCCTAGGGTTTTCGGACACTGAAGCTTTCTTT | CASSLGFSDTEAFF
TRBJ2-7 | 15 | TRBD1 | TRBV5-1 | few | TGCGCCAGCAGCTTGTCGGGACAGGGGGGTTACGAGCAGTACTTC | CASSLSGQGGYEQYF
TRBJ2-5 | 16 | - | TRBV5-6 | - | TGTGCCAGCAGCTTTCAACGGGTCTTAACCCAAGGGACCCAGTACTTC | CASSFQRVLTQGTQYF
TRBJ2-3 | 14 | TRBD1 | TRBV29-1 | - | TGCAGCTCCCTGGGACAGGGGGGTACTGATACACAGTATTTT | CSSLGQGGTDTQYF
TRBJ2-7 | 16 | TRBD1 | TRBV19 | once | TGTGCCAGTAGTAAAGGGACAGGGCCCTCATTCTACGAGCAGTACTTC | CASSKGTGPSFYEQYF
TRBJ1-3 | 15 | - | TRBV7-2 | few | TGTGCCAGCAGCTTTACAGGTGGTGCTGGAAACACCATATATTTT | CASSFTGGAGNTIYF
TRBJ2-7 | 13 | TRBD1 | TRBV12-3/TRBV12-4 | few | TGTGCCAGCAGTCAGGACAGGGCTGGCGAGCAGTACTTC | CASSQDRAGEQYF
TRBJ2-3 | 16 | - | TRBV4-3 | many | TGCGCCAGCAGCCAAGATTGGCAGGGGATCACAGATACGCAGTATTTT | CASSQDWQGITDTQYF
TRBJ2-3 | 14 | - | TRBV10-3 | - | TGTGCCATCAGTGGCGGCGGGGCAACAGATACGCAGTATTTT | CAISGGGATDTQYF
TRBJ2-1 | 16 | TRBD1 | TRBV7-6 | few | TGTGCCAGCAGCTCCAGGGACAGCAGAAATTACAATGAGCAGTTCTTC | CASSSRDSRNYNEQFF
TRBJ2-5 | 14 | TRBD1 | TRBV7-2 | many | TGTGCCAGCAGTTACAGGGGGCCAGGAGAGACCCAGTACTTC | CASSYRGPGETQYF
TRBJ2-3 | 13 | - | TRBV20-1 | - | TGCAGTGCTAGAGATCGGGCTAGCATTACGCAGTATTTT | CSARDRASITQYF
TRBJ1-2 | 14 | - | TRBV5-1 | - | TGCGCCAGCAGCCCAAGCTCAGCATCGGATGGCTACACCTTC | CASSPSSASDGYTF
TRBJ2-1 | 13 | - | TRBV3-1 | - | TGTGCCAGCAGCCAAGGCGGTCACAATGAGCAGTTCTTC | CASSQGGHNEQFF
TRBJ1-2 | 14 | TRBD1 | TRBV5-1 | - | TGCGCCAGCAGCTTACAGACAGGGGAGGATGGCTACACCTTC | CASSLQTGEDGYTF